The clone carrying this T cell receptor (beta chain) was observed once. Using a J-beta primer mix together with a sample-barcoded 5' primer, a second PCR was run for roughly 7 to 12 cycles. Sequencing recovered at least 3 million CDR3-containing paired-end reads from each sample. One entry per CDR3 protein results from TCRdb running MiXCR on the 5' RACE reads. The table records 1.2 million to 1.5 million distinct CDR3 sequences, roughly 64% of them present only once. This sample stems from a study of blood T cells in healthy people across ages. The CDR3 length is 15 residues. Germline loops: CDR1 LGHNA, CDR2 YNFKEQ.

This sequence joins TRBV4-2 and TRBJ2-5; D could derive from TRBD1 or TRBD2 (7 bases each). The last part of the DNA fits TRBJ2-4 better; the J call may be wrong. Material: blood. This sequence was found in a man between 18 and 29 years old in good health. CDR3 sequence reads: CASSHLSGGVNIQYF. As DNA, the CDR3 is TGTGCCAGCAGCCACCTCTCAGGGGGGGTCAACATTCAGTACTTC.